This TCR beta chain originates from a study of T cells in Graves' hyperthyroidism and ophthalmopathy (dated by TCRdb to between 2017 and 2020). Context from the whole study: TCR V-J signatures able to tell the groups apart were searched for in a discovery cohort of 100 patients, of whom more than 40 had Graves' ophthalmopathy and around 56 had stable Graves' hyperthyroidism. Prospective prediction of ophthalmopathy was tested in an independent validation cohort consisting of under 20 hyperthyroidism patients and 17 patients who later progressed to ophthalmopathy. The 100 discovery patients were randomly split 7:3 into training and test sets. Thyroid tissue and blood T-cell repertoires from about six Graves' hyperthyroidism patients were also compared in the study. After sampling, hyperthyroidism patients received methimazole starting at 30 mg daily, and ophthalmopathy patients received high-dose intravenous methylprednisolone. TCR Vbeta CDR3 sequencing of approximately 140 peripheral blood samples (around 45 ophthalmopathy, approximately 80 hyperthyroidism and some 17 progressor patients) is reported in the paper. The paper's findings and limits, for the study overall: Most expanded thyroid clonotypes (frequency above 0.001) were also found in blood, which suggests that blood repertoires may mirror thyroid immune responses. Sample size was not statistically predetermined, and investigators were not blinded to group allocation. In validation, the model predicted progression to ophthalmopathy with over 65% sensitivity and about 72% specificity, a median of roughly seven months before onset. A model built on a 13 V-J signature distinguished ophthalmopathy from stable hyperthyroidism, reaching roughly 88% sensitivity and around 81% specificity in cross-validation and 80%/75% in testing.

CDR1 and CDR2 were assigned from the germline V gene as MDHEN and SYDVKM. The V end gives up 3 bases and the J end 7 bases, leaving 7 bases in the junction not matched to a gene. The CDR3 runs 14 amino acids, cysteine and phenylalanine included. Just the 42-base CDR3 DNA is kept, in frame starting at base 1. Any patient with an uncontrolled infection, another autoimmune disease, pregnancy or lactation was excluded. Diagnoses were based on clinical symptoms, serum thyroxine and TRAb, thyroid ultrasound and orbital computed tomography. Total RNA was extracted using Trizol reagent, and RNA quality was assessed on an Agilent 2100 Bioanalyzer. This clonotype was picked up a small number of times. This clone's antigen is unknown. It has no much larger one-base neighbor in the sample; base qualities were not kept. The TCR beta CDR3 regions were amplified from RNA transcripts. A first-round RT-PCR of the TCR CDR3 used the HTBI primer set with the Qiagen OneStep RT-PCR kit. Libraries were constructed in a second round of multiplex PCR, after which size selection and purification were performed. Sequencing of the libraries was done on an Illumina HiSeq2000 using paired-end 100 bp reads. The original methods were these. SOAPnuke was used to process the raw data, removing reads that contained adapters or uncalled bases, had a mean Phred below 15, or lacked an exact match to the constant primer or identifier. COPE v1.2.5 was used to merge high-quality paired reads, and clonotypes were defined as unique nucleotide sequences. Clonotypes were aligned to IMGT TRBV, TRBD and TRBJ reference segments using MiTCR v1.1. Analysis was restricted to V-J combinations with a frequency above 0.0001, which covered 99.2% of repertoires. The TCS score was defined as F50 (clonal expansion) divided by E x V (chaos), with BLOSUM62-based TCRdist calculated between CDR3 peptides within each V-J. Welch's t-statistics and random forest reduced fewer than 600 V-J features to some 14, which were used in a naive Bayes classifier (R e1071). The similarity between thyroid and blood repertoires was quantified using the Morisita-Horn index. Starting from the raw public reads, TCRdb applied fastp trimming at Q25, assembled clones with MiXCR and retained in-frame beta chains. Each CDR3 protein gets just one entry, which takes the most common genes and DNA from the rows behind it. None of the V and J calls come from the authors' own analysis; TCRdb made them. The sample table holds 550,000 to 600,000 distinct CDR3 sequences, of which approximately 44% were seen once. Around 20% of the sample goes to the ten largest clones.

The sequence was obtained from an adult woman with Graves' disease, either hyperthyroidism or ophthalmopathy (not recorded which). The sample was peripheral blood or thyroid tissue (not recorded which). The chain employs TRBV28 and TRBJ1-2, and TRBD1 matches 8 of the central bases. The CDR3 corresponds to CASSFGQGGPGYTF. The DNA reads as follows: TGTGCCAGCAGTTTTGGACAGGGTGGGCCTGGCTACACCTTC.